The next 22 T cell receptor beta chains were all read from a single sample in a study of blood T cell repertoires in COVID-19. Generated by immunoSEQ multiplex PCR, the TCRdb table keeps only in-frame clones and is missing some. The sample records over 200,000 clones, more than 80% being singletons. What was sequenced was PBMCs or T cells enriched from blood (not recorded which). The source of these receptors is a man in his sixties who had recovered from COVID-19.

Details on this clone: Sequence at one end of the junction differs from germline and may be a read error. The J gene is TRBJ1-1, the V gene TRBV5-1; 9 bases map to TRBD1. The CDR3 covers 18 residues. CDR1 is SGHRS and CDR2 is YFSETQ in the germline V gene. The CDR3 nucleotides read TGCGCCAGCAGCTTGGTTGGTTTCATTGGACAGGGGAACTCTGAAGCTTTCTTT. Its translation is CASSLVGFIGQGNSEAFF.

This chain joins TRBV7-3 and TRBJ2-1; a weak D match, TRBD1 (6 bases). The germline V gene has CDR1 SGHTA and CDR2 FQGTGA. Between the trimmed V and J ends, which lost 4 bases and 4 bases, there was a span of 17 bases. The CDR3 sequence is 16 residues long. CDR3 region: CASSSTGTRVYNEQFF. For the CDR3, the DNA is TGTGCCAGCAGCTCGACCGGGACAAGAGTTTACAATGAGCAGTTCTTC.

This clone is a singleton in its sample. This sequence joins TRBV12-3 or TRBV12-4 and TRBJ2-2, with TRBD2 matching over 7 bases. J gave up 6 bases and V 11 bases, and 9 bases lay outside the gene matches. CDR3 length: 13 residues. The CDR3 spells CACRRGESGELFF. The CDR3 coding sequence is TGTGCCTGCCGCCGGGGGGAGTCCGGGGAGCTGTTTTTT.

This chain links TRBV10-2 with TRBJ2-2; TRBD1 aligns across 8 bases. The CDR3 has 16 residues. Germline V gene sequence: CDR1 WSHSY, CDR2 SAAADI. J lost 0 bases, V lost 6 bases, and 6 bases had no gene match. As DNA, the CDR3 is TGCGCCAGCAGCCATTCGGGACAGGCGAACACCGGGGAGCTGTTTTTT. Translation gives CASSHSGQANTGELFF.

The V call is TRBV12-3 or TRBV12-4, the J call TRBJ1-5; perhaps TRBD1 as D (5 bases). V lost 4 bases to trimming and J lost 6 bases, with 10 bases between them. This CDR3 comprises 13 residues. DNA of the CDR3: TGTGCCAGCAGTTCACAGGTTCTTCAGCCCCAGCATTTT. The encoded protein is CASSSQVLQPQHF.

Ten or more counts support this clone. The chain couples TRBV11-3 to TRBJ1-1; D is possibly TRBD1 (5 bases). The CDR3 contains 13 residues. Per germline, CDR1 SGHNT and CDR2 YENEEA. The V end lost 0 bases, the J end lost 8 bases, and 10 bases lay between the germline ends. CDR3 nucleotide sequence: TGTGCCAGCAGCTTAGACGCAGGGTGGGAAGCTTTCTTT. Residues: CASSLDAGWEAFF. Looking up the rest from reference TRBV11-3 and TRBJ1-1 gives the full variable domain: EAGVVQSPRYKIIEKKQPVAFWCNPISGHNTLYWYLQNLGQGPELLIRYENEEAVDDSQLPKDRFSAERLKGVDSTLKIQPAELGDSAVYLCASSLDAGWEAFFGQGTRLTVV.

The V call is TRBV7-2, the J call TRBJ2-2; 8 positions agree with TRBD2. The V segment lost 0 bases and the J segment 2 bases; nucleotides outside the gene matches: 2. CDR1 is SGHTA, CDR2 FQGNSA, per germline. The CDR3 runs 16 residues. CDR3 sequence: CASSLAAGGNTGELFF. The CDR3 DNA sequence: TGTGCCAGCAGCTTAGCGGCGGGGGGTAACACCGGGGAGCTGTTTTTT.

The rearrangement joins TRBV10-3 to TRBJ2-6, with 10 bases fitting TRBD2. V lost 0 bases and J lost 0; bases outside the gene matches: 8. The germline V gene has CDR1 ENHRY and CDR2 SYGVKD. This CDR3 is built from 20 residues. The CDR3 here is CAISESISLAGVSGANVLTF. Here the CDR3 DNA reads TGTGCCATCAGTGAGTCGATATCTCTAGCGGGGGTCTCTGGGGCCAACGTCCTGACTTTC.

The chain employs TRBV7-9 and TRBJ2-1; D is ambiguous. The V gene lost 1 base and the J gene lost 7 bases, with 5 bases spanning the gap. Germline V lookup: CDR1 SEHNR, CDR2 FQNEAQ (reference sequence). The CDR3 sequence is 12 residues long. CDR3 sequence (DNA): TGTGCCAGCAGCTTAGGGCTTAATGAGCAGTTCTTC. Translating it yields CASSLGLNEQFF.

The chain joins TRBV7-8 to TRBJ1-6, with 7 bases lining up with TRBD1. V lost 1 base and J lost 3; bases outside the gene matches: 3. CDR1 and CDR2 (germline): SGHVS, FQNEAQ. The CDR3 totals 16 residues. The CDR3 loop reads CASSLGTGLYNSPLHF. The CDR3 DNA reads as TGTGCCAGCAGCTTAGGGACAGGTCTCTATAATTCACCCCTCCACTTT. Full variable domain (outside the CDR3, taken from reference TRBV7-8 and TRBJ1-6): GAGVSQSPRYKVAKRGQDVALRCDPISGHVSLFWYQQALGQGPEFLTYFQNEAQLDKSGLPSDRFFAERPEGSVSTLKIQRTQQEDSAVYLCASSLGTGLYNSPLHFGNGTRLTVT.

CDR3 amino acids: CASRGTSGESYNEQFF. The CDR3 nucleotides are TGTGCCAGCAGAGGGACTAGCGGGGAGTCCTACAATGAGCAGTTCTTC. V gene TRBV27 combines with J gene TRBJ2-1, with TRBD2 identical over 13 bases. Per the germline V gene, CDR1 is MNHEY and CDR2 is SMNVEV (reference sequence). The CDR3 is 16 residues long. V trimming: 6 bases; J trimming: 1 base; junction bases outside the gene matches: 3.

The chain is built from TRBV2 and TRBJ1-1; D may be TRBD1 (6 bases). The germline V gene has CDR1 SNHLY and CDR2 FYNNEI. The CDR3 is 14 residues long. The germline V and J ends were trimmed by 3 bases and 7 bases, with 15 bases remaining between them. The CDR3 sequence is CASSERGPLLEAFF. In DNA, the CDR3 is TGTGCCAGCAGTGAGCGGGGGCCGCTACTTGAAGCTTTCTTT.

The chain recombines TRBV4-2 with TRBJ1-2; D is ambiguous. This CDR3 is built from 14 residues. The germline V gene has CDR1 LGHNA and CDR2 YNFKEQ. V shed 0 bases and J shed 7 bases, with 12 bases lying between them. The CDR3 is CASSQDAGSGGYTF. In DNA, the CDR3 is TGTGCCAGCAGCCAAGATGCCGGCAGCGGTGGCTACACCTTC.

This rearrangement joins TRBV5-1 to TRBJ2-5, with 14 bases matching TRBD2. Germline assignment: CDR1 SGHRS and CDR2 YFSETQ. Germline trimming cut 4 bases from V and 1 base from J; bases unmatched to any gene: 3. This CDR3 is built from 16 residues. The CDR3 nucleotides read TGCGCCAGCAGCCCGGGACTAGCGGGGGCCCAAGAGACCCAGTACTTC. It encodes CASSPGLAGAQETQYF.

The gene calls are TRBV24-1 and TRBJ1-1; no clear D. CDR3 size: 15 residues. V gave up 7 bases and J gave up 1 base, with 15 bases separating them. Germline CDR1 and CDR2: KGHDR and SFDVKD. In nucleotides, the CDR3 is TGTGCCACCAGCTCTGGCGGGAGCACGAACACTGAAGCTTTCTTT. This codes for CATSSGGSTNTEAFF.

This clone was recorded once. This chain uses TRBV5-1 with TRBJ2-5; TRBD2 agrees at 7 bases. V trimming: 0 bases; J trimming: 4 bases; junction bases outside the gene matches: 9. Germline V gene data show CDR1 as SGHRS and CDR2 as YFSETQ. This CDR3 has 16 residues. Here the CDR3 DNA reads TGCGCCAGCAGCTTGGCCTCGGGGGGAGGCCGAGAGACCCAGTACTTC. It codes for CASSLASGGGRETQYF.

J is TRBJ1-1 and V is TRBV11-3, with D possibly being TRBD1 (5 bases). The CDR3 consists of 15 residues. V was pared by 1 base and J by 4 bases, with 13 bases between. Germline-derived CDR1 and CDR2 are SGHNT and YENEEA. The CDR3 DNA reads TGTGCCAGCAGCTTAGCCGAGACAGAGCGCACTGAAGCTTTCTTT. Amino acids: CASSLAETERTEAFF.

This chain uses TRBV4-2 with TRBJ1-4, with D perhaps matching TRBD1 (6 bases). Trimming left V 4 bases short and J 4 bases short, with 10 bases between. The V gene's germline CDR1 is LGHNA and CDR2 YNFKEQ. This CDR3 is built from 14 residues. CDR3 protein: CASSPDRRNEKLFF. Here the CDR3 DNA reads TGTGCCAGCAGCCCAGACAGGCGTAATGAAAAACTGTTTTTT.

The V and J genes are TRBV10-3 and TRBJ2-7; D possibly corresponds to TRBD1 (6 bases). This CDR3 contains 14 residues. In germline, CDR1 is ENHRY, CDR2 SYGVKD. The V gene lost 6 bases and the J gene lost 1 base, with 13 bases spanning the gap. CDR3 bases: TGTGCCATCAGCCCGGGGCAGGGGTCCTACGAGCAGTACTTC. It encodes CAISPGQGSYEQYF.

The V call is TRBV18, the J call TRBJ1-1, with TRBD1 identical over 9 bases. Trimming at V came to 3 bases and at J to 1 base, leaving 9 bases not matched to a gene. The CDR3 sequence is 17 residues long. CDR1 and CDR2 (germline): KGHSH, LQKENI. CDR3 nucleotides: TGTGCCAGCTCACCCGGGACAGGGCGGGTTCGGAACACTGAAGCTTTCTTT. This sequence encodes CASSPGTGRVRNTEAFF.

The J gene is TRBJ2-7, the V gene TRBV6-5; maybe TRBD1 (6 bases). This CDR3 is 14 amino acids long. The V end was cut by 5 bases, the J end by 2 bases, with 13 bases between. The germline V gene encodes CDR1 MNHEY and CDR2 SVGAGI. The CDR3 protein is CASSPQRTAYEQYF. Written as DNA, the CDR3 is TGTGCCAGCAGTCCCCAAAGGACAGCCTACGAGCAGTACTTC.

The chain has TRBV19 and TRBJ2-5; D is unresolved. V lost 5 bases, J lost 5 bases, and 12 bases lay in between. CDR1 is LNHDA, CDR2 SQIVND, per germline (reference sequence). The CDR3 sequence is 13 residues long. CDR3 protein: CASSSLSQETQYF. The CDR3 nucleotides read TGTGCCAGTAGTTCCCTTTCCCAGGAGACCCAGTACTTC.